This TCR beta chain came from a study of CD8+ T cells in alopecia areata. General study points: Expanded CD8+ clones among the top 100, and scalp clonality, were significantly decreased by tofacitinib. Scalp sequencing also captures normal skin's resident alphabeta T cells.

Worth noting for this clone: The antigen is undetermined.

Treatment here: oral pan-JAK inhibitor, 5-10 mg twice daily. Sequencing templates came from extracted RNA that was reverse transcribed into cDNA. This table comes from immunoSEQ multiplex PCR, and its TCRdb copy is limited to in-frame clones, with some not included. The sample shows roughly 120,000 clones, less than 75% of them seen only once. V lost 8 bases, J lost 0 bases, and 12 bases lay in between. There are 14 residues in the CDR3. In germline, CDR1 is SGHVS, CDR2 FQNEAQ. The sample was CD8+ T cells sorted from blood, taken at week 4, from a patient treated with tofacitinib. The V gene is TRBV7-8, the J gene TRBJ2-3; D uncertain. This sequence was found in a human donor with alopecia areata. This CDR3 reads CASQVLVSTDTQYF. The CDR3 coding sequence is TGTGCCAGCCAGGTCCTAGTCAGCACAGATACGCAGTATTTT. The entire variable domain, with the rest obtained from reference TRBV7-8 and TRBJ2-3, is as follows: GAGVSQSPRYKVAKRGQDVALRCDPISGHVSLFWYQQALGQGPEFLTYFQNEAQLDKSGLPSDRFFAERPEGSVSTLKIQRTQQEDSAVYLCASQVLVSTDTQYFGPGTRLTVL.